This T cell receptor (beta chain) is from a study of T cell repertoires in aging, cancer and after chemotherapy. General study points: Age-matched healthy donors had significantly more diverse, less clonal blood TCR repertoires than untreated cancer patients. Healthy donors lost TCR diversity with age mainly through richness, cancer patients through richness and evenness.

Turning to this clonotype: Its cognate antigen is unknown.

The length of the CDR3 is 16 residues. Losses at the gene ends were 3 bases for V and 2 bases for J; bases not matched to a gene: 5. Germline loops: CDR1 SGHTA, CDR2 FQGNSA. The template was genomic DNA from peripheral blood, not RNA. A mixed TRB-A/B primer pool amplified rearranged TRB by multiplex touch-down PCR. TCRdb passed the multiplex PCR reads through MiXCR, listing each CDR3 protein once. Of around 2,200 distinct CDR3 sequences listed, around 44% were seen once; the top ten hold about 40%. Sequencing was performed on blood. The receptor was derived from a human donor with a solid tumor. The V and J genes are TRBV7-2 and TRBJ2-7, with 12 bases matching TRBD1. CDR3 residues: CASSLAGTGGTYEQYF. In nucleotides, the CDR3 is TGTGCCAGCAGCTTGGCCGGGACAGGGGGCACCTACGAGCAGTACTTC.